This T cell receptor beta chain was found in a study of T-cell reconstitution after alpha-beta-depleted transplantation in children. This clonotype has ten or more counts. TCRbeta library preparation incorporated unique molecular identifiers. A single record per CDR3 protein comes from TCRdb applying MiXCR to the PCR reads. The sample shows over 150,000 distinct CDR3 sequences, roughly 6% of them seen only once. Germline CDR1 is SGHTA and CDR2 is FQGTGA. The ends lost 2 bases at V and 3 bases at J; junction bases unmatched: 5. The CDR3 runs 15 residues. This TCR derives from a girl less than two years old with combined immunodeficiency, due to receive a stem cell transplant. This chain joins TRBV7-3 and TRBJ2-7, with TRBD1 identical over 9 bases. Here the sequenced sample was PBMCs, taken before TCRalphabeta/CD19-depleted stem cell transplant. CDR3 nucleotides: TGTGCCAGCAGCTTACAGGGACAGGGATACTACGAGCAGTACTTC. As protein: CASSLQGQGYYEQYF.